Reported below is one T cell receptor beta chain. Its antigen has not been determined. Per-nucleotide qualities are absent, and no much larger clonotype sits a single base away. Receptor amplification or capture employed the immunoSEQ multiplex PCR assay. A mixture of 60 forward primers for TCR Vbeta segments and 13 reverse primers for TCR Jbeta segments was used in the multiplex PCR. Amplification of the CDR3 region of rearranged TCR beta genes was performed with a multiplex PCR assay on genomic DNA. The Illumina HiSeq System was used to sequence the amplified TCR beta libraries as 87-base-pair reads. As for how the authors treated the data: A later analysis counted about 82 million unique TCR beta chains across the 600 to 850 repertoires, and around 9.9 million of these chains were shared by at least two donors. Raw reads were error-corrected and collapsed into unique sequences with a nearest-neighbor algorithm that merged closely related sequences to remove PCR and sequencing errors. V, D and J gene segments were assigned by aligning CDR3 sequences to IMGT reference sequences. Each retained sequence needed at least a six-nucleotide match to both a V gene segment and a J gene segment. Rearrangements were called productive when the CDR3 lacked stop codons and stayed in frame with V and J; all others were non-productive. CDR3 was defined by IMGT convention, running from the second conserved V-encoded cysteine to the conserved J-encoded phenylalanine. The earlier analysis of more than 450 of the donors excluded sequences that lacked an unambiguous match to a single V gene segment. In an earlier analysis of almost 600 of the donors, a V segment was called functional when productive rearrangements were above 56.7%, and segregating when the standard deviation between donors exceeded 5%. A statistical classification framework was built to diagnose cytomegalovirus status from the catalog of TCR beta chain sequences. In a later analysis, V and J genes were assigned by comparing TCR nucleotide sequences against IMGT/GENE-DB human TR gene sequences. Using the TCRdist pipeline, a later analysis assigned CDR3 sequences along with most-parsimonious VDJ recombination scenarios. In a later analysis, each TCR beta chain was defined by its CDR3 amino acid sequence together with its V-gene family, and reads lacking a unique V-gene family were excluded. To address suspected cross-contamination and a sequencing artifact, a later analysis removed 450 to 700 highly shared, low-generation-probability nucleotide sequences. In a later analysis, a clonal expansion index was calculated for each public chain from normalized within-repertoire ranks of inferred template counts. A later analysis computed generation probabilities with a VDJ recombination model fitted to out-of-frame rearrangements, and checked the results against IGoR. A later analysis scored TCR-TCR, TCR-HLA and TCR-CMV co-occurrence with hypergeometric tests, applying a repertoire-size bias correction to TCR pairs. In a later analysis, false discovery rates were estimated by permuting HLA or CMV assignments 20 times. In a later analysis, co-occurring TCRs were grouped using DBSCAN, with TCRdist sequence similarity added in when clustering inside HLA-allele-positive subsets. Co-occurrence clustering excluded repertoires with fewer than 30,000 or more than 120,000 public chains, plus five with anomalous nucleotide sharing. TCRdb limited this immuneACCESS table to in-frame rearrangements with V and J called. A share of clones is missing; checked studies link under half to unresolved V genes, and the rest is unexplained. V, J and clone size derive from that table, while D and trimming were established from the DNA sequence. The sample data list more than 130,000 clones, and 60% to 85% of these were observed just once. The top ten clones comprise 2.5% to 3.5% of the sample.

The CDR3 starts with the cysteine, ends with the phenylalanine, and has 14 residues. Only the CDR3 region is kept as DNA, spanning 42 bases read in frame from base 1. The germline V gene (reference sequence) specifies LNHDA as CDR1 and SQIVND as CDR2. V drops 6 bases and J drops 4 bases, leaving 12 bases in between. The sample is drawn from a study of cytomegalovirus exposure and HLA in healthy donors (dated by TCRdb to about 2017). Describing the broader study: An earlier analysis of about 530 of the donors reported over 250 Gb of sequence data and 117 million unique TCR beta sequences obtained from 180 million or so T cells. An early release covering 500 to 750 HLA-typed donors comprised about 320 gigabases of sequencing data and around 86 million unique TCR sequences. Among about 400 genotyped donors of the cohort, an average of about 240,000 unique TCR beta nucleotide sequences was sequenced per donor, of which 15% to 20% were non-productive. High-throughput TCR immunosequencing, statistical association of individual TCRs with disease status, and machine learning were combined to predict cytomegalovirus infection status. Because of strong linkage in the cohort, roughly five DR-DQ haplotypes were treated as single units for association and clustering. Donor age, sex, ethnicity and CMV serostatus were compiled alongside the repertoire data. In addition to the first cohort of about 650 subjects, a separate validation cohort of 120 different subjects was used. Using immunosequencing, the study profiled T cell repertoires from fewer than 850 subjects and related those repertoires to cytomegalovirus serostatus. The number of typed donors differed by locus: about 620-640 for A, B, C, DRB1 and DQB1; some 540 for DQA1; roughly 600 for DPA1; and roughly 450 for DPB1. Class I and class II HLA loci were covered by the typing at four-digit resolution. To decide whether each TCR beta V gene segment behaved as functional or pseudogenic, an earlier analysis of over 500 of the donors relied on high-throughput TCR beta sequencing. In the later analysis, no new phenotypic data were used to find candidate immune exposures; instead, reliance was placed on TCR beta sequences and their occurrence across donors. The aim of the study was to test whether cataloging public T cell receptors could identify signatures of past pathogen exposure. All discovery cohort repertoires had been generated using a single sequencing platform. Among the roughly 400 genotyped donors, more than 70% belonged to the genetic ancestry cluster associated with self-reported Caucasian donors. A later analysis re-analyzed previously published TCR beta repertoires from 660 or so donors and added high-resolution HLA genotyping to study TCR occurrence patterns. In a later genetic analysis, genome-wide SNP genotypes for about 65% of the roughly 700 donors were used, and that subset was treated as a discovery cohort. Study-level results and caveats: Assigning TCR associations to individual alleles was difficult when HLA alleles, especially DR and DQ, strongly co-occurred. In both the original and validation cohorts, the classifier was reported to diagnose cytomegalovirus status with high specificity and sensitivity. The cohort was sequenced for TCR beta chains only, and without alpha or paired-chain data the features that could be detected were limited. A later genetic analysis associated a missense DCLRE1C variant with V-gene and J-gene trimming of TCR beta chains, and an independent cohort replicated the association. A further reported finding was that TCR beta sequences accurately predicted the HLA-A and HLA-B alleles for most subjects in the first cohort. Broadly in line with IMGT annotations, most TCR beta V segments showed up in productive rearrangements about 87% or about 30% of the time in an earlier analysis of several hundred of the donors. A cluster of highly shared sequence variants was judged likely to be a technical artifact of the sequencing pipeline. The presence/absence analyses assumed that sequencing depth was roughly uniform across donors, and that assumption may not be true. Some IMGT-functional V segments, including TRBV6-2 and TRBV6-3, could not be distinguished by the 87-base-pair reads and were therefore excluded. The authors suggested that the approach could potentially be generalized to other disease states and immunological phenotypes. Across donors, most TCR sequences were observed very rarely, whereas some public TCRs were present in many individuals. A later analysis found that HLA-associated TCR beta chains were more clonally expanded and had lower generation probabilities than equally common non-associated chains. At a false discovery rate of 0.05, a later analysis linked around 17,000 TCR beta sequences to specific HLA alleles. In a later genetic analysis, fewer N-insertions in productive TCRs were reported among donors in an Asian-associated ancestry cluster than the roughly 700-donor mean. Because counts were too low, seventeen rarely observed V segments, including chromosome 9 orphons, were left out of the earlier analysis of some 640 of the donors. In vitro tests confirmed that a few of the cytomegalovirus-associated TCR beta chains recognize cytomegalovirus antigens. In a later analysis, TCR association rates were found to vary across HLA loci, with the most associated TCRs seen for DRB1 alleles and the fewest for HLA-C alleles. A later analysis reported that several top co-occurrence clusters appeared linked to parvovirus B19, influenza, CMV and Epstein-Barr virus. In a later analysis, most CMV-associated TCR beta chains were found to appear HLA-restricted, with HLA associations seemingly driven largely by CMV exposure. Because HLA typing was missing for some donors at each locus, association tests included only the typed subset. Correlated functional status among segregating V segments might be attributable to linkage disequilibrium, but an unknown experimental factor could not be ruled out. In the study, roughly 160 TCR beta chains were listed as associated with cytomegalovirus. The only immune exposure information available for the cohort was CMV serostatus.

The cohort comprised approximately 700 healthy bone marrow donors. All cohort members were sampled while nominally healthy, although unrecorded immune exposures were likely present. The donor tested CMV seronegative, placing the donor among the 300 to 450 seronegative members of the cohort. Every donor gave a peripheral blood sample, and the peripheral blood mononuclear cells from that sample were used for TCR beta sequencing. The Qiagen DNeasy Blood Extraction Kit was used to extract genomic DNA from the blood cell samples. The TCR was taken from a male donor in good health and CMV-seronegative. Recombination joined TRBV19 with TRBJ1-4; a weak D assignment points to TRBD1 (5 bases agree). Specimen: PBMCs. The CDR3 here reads CASSPTGGNEKLFF. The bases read TGTGCCAGTAGCCCAACCGGGGGTAATGAAAAACTGTTTTTT.